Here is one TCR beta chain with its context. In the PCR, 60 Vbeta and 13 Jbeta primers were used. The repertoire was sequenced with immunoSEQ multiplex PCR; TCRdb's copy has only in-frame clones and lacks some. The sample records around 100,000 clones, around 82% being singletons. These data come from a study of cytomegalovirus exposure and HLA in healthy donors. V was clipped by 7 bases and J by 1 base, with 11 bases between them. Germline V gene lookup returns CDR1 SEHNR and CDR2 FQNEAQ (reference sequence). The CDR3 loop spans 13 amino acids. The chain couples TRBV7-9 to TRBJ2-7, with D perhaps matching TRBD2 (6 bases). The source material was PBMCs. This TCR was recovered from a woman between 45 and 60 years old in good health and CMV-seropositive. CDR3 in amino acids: CASTGERSYEQYF. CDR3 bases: TGTGCCAGCACGGGGGAGAGATCCTACGAGCAGTACTTC.